This T cell receptor (beta chain) was retrieved from a study of blood T cell repertoires in COVID-19. Study-level information: T cells, B-cell-depleted T cells, or PBMCs supplied cDNA or gDNA.

Enrolment of Seattle patients took place during active infection, and they were followed longitudinally. The authors' processing: Estimation of nucleated cell counts relied on the amplification of reference gene primers. Using immunoSEQ multiplex PCR, the repertoire was profiled, and TCRdb retains in-frame clones only, with some absent. The V and J calls and clone size are taken from that table; D and trimming were inferred from the DNA. The sample shows about 300,000 clones, approximately 89% of them seen only once. The germline V gene has CDR1 MDHEN and CDR2 SYDVKM. The CDR3 is 15 amino acids. Trimming took 5 bases from V and 3 from J; bases not matched to a gene: 6.

The chain joins TRBV28 to TRBJ2-2; 7 bases are shared with TRBD2. The TCR originated in a woman in her twenties or thirties with COVID-19, enrolled during active disease. What was sequenced was peripheral blood. The CDR3 nucleotides read TGTGCCAGCAGTCATGGGGGGGAACACACCGGGGAGCTGTTTTTT. Protein product: CASSHGGEHTGELFF. The full variable domain, with the rest looked up from reference TRBV28 and TRBJ2-2, is DVKVTQSSRYLVKRTGEKVFLECVQDMDHENMFWYRQDPGLGLRLIYFSYDVKMKEKGDIPEGYSVSREKKERFSLILESASTNQTSMYLCASSHGGEHTGELFFGEGSRLTVL.